Following are 10 T cell receptor beta chains from one sample sequenced in a study of T cell responses to AZD1222 COVID-19 vaccine. Using immunoSEQ multiplex PCR, the repertoire was profiled, and TCRdb retains in-frame clones only, with some absent. The data contain just over 60,000 clones, 76% of them singletons. The sequenced sample was peripheral blood, obtained on day 0 of AZD1222 vaccination. The receptor set was obtained from an adult in good health.

A few counts support this clone. V usage is TRBV18 and J usage is TRBJ1-5, with D possibly matching TRBD1 (5 bases). V dropped 3 bases and J dropped 4 bases, with 13 bases sitting between them. This CDR3 comprises 15 residues. CDR1 and CDR2 (germline): KGHSH, LQKENI. CDR3 sequence reads: CASSPTGQENQPQHF. As DNA, the CDR3 is TGTGCCAGCTCACCCACGGGGCAGGAGAATCAGCCCCAGCATTTT.

The chain has TRBV11-1 and TRBJ1-1; D possibly corresponds to TRBD1 (5 bases). V lost 5 bases to trimming and J lost 3 bases, with 13 bases between them. The CDR3 is 14 residues long. Germline V gives CDR1 SGHAT, CDR2 FQDESV (reference sequence). This CDR3 reads CASSPWEGDTEAFF. In nucleotides, the CDR3 is TGTGCCAGCAGCCCCTGGGAAGGGGACACTGAAGCTTTCTTT.

CDR3 sequence (DNA): TGTGCCAGCAGTTTAAATGCAGGGGGCAAGGGCTACACCTTC. Protein product: CASSLNAGGKGYTF. V and J are TRBV27 and TRBJ1-2, with TRBD1 identical over 8 bases. The CDR3 has 14 residues. The ends lost 2 bases at V and 8 bases at J; junction bases unmatched: 7. The germline gives CDR1 MNHEY, CDR2 SMNVEV (reference sequence).

This sequence joins TRBV2 and TRBJ2-1, with 8 nucleotides matching TRBD2. Trimming took 6 bases from V and 8 from J; bases not matched to a gene: 6. In germline, CDR1 is SNHLY, CDR2 FYNNEI. CDR3 length: 13 residues. As DNA, the CDR3 is TGTGCCAGCAGGGGACTAGAGATCCATGAGCAGTTCTTC. Residues: CASRGLEIHEQFF.

V is TRBV15 and J is TRBJ1-2; TRBD1 might be the D (6 bases). The V end lost 2 bases, the J end lost 6 bases, and 19 bases lay between the germline ends. Per the germline V gene, CDR1 is LNHNV and CDR2 is YYDKDF (reference sequence). This CDR3 has 16 amino acids. CDR3 protein: CATSRSLLQGIHGYTF. Here the CDR3 DNA reads TGTGCCACCAGCAGAAGTCTTCTACAGGGAATTCATGGCTACACCTTC.

This clone appeared a single time. The rearrangement joins TRBV2 to TRBJ1-4, with TRBD1 matching over 8 bases. The CDR3 length is 11 residues. Germline V gene sequence: CDR1 SNHLY, CDR2 FYNNEI. After removal of 8 bases from V and 8 bases from J, the junction contained 1 base not matched to a gene. The CDR3 nucleotides are TGTGCCAGCCGGACAGGGGAAAAACTGTTTTTT. This translates into CASRTGEKLFF.

The V call is TRBV3-1 (or the pseudogene TRBV3-2), the J call TRBJ1-2; D unclear. The CDR3 spans 11 residues. CDR1 and CDR2 from the germline V gene are LGHDT and YNNKEL (reference sequence). V was cut by 3 bases and J by 1 base, with 0 bases left in between. The CDR3: CASSHNYGYTF. The CDR3 nucleotides are TGTGCCAGCAGCCATAACTATGGCTACACCTTC.

The chain carries TRBV25-1 and TRBJ2-2, with unresolved D. The CDR3 totals 15 residues. Trimming removed 2 bases at V and 5 bases at J, with 12 bases between. CDR1 and CDR2 (germline): MGHDK, SYGVNS. In nucleotides, the CDR3 is TGTGCCAGCAGTGAAGAGAATGGGGAAACCGGGGAGCTGTTTTTT. Amino acids: CASSEENGETGELFF.

This clone was seen more than once but under ten times. This rearrangement joins TRBV25-1 to TRBJ2-6, with D tentatively TRBD1 or TRBD2 (6 bases each). The germline V gene has CDR1 MGHDK and CDR2 SYGVNS. The germline V and J ends were trimmed by 5 bases and 2 bases, with 10 bases remaining between them. This CDR3 has 15 amino acids. CDR3 coding DNA: TGTGCCAGCAGTTCGGGGGACACTGGGGCCAACGTCCTGACTTTC. Protein product: CASSSGDTGANVLTF.

V and J are TRBV5-8 and TRBJ2-1, with D possibly being TRBD1 (6 bases). Deletions cut 4 bases from V and 0 bases from J, with 14 bases between. Germline values: CDR1 SGHTS, CDR2 YDEGEE. This CDR3 is 16 amino acids long. The chain's CDR3 is CASSPPGHISYNEQFF. The CDR3 nucleotides read TGTGCCAGCAGCCCCCCGGGACACATCTCCTACAATGAGCAGTTCTTC.